This T cell receptor beta chain derives from a study of cytomegalovirus exposure and HLA in healthy donors. Study-level information: An earlier analysis identified under 130 million unique TCR beta sequences in about 179 million T cells. Study results and limitations: Earlier analysis looked at TCR beta V segments, and most were productive about 90% or about 30% of the time.

Details on this clone: The antigen remains unidentified.

Germline CDR1 and CDR2: MNHNY and SVGAGI (reference sequence). The CDR3 consists of 15 residues. V was pared by 6 bases and J by 3 bases, with 18 bases between. PCR employed 60 Vbeta and 13 Jbeta primers. The repertoire was sequenced with immunoSEQ multiplex PCR; TCRdb's copy has only in-frame clones and lacks some. The sample consists of fewer than 250,000 clones, about four fifths of them appearing once. The TCR was taken from a man aged 30 to 45 in good health and CMV-seronegative. Sequenced sample: PBMCs. The genes are TRBV6-6 and TRBJ2-7, with D possibly matching TRBD1 (5 bases). The CDR3 region is CASRSSDTGSYEQYF. The CDR3 coding sequence is TGTGCCAGCAGGTCATCGGACACGGGCAGCTACGAGCAGTACTTC.